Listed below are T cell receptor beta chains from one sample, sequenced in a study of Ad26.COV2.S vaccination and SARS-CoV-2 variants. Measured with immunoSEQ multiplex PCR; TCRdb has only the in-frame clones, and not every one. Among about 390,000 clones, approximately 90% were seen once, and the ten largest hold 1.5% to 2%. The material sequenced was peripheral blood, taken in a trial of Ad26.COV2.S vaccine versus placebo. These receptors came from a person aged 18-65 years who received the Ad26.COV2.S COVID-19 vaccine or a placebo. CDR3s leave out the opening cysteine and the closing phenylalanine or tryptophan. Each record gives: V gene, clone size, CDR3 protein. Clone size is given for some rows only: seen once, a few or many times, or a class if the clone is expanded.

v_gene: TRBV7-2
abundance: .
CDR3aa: ASSLVYTNTEAF

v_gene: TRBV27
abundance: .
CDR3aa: ASSSRQGPPPDTQY

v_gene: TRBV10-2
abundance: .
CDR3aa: ASSEPGISSYEQY

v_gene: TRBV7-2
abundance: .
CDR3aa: ASSLATNYGYT

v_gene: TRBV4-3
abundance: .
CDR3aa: ASSQAPGQGVDEQY

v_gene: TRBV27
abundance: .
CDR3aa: ASSPGGAAYEQY

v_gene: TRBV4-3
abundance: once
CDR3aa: ASSQTGTEAF

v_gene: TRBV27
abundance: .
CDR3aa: ASSLGLAGGPGNEQF

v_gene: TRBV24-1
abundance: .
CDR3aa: ATSDLGTGGGTDTQY

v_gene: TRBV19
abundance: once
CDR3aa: ASSMAVITEAF

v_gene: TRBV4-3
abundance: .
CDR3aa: ASSQGGLGTDTQY

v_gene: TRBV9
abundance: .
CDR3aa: ASSVKPAELF

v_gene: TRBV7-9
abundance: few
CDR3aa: ASSLTGEETQY

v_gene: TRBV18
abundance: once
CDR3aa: ASSPMYTSGGGETQY

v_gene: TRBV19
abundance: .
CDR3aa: ASKKGLTNEKLF

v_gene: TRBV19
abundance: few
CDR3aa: ASSGDRGNSPLH

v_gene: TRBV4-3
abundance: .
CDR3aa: ASSHVRTGAVGEQY

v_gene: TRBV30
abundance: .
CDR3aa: AWLKFYRDRVGGELF

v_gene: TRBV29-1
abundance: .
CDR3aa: SVLANQGGSEQF

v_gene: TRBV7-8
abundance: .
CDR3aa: ASSLDLGDQPQH

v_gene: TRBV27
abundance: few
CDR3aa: ASSFGQGIIYEQY

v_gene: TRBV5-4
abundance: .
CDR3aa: ASSSGGAGTQY

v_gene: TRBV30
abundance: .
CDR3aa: AWSEGGLYYGYT

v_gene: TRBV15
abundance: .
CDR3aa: ATSRDRGSIDTQY

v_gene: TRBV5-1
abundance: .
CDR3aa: ASSPQGGETQY

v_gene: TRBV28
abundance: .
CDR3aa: ATRTGQYSNQPQH

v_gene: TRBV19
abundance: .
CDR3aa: ATDGGLGFGYNEQF

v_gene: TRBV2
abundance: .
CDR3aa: ASQGGGETQY

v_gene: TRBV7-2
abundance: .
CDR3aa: ASSPRVGYEQY

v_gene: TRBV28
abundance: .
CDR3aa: ASSQTGANYGYT

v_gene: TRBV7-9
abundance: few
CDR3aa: ASRSPFSYEQY

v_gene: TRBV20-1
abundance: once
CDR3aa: SASAVGSGNTIY

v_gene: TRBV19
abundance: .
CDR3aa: ASSPTGGFGVDTQY

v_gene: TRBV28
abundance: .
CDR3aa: ASTLPGQPFYEQY

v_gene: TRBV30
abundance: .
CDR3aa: AWSVLDRLNSPLH

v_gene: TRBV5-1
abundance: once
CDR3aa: ASSFRSGVNTEAF

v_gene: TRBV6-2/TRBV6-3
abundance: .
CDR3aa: ASSGGTEAF

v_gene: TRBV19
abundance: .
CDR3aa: ASSIGDWWTEAF

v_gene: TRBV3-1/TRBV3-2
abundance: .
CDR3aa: ASSQRRTSGGNNEQF

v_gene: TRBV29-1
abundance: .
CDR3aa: SVYPGQASGYT

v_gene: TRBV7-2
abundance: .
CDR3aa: ASSLTGRSGNTIY

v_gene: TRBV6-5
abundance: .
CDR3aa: ASSPGPREETQY

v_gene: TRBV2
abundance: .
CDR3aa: ASSEAHGTGGHAGNTIY

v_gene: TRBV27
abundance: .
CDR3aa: ASSQGQGIQPQH

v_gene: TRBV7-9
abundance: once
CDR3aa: ASSYVQGARDGYT

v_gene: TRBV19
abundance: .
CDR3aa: ASSWGQGTEAF

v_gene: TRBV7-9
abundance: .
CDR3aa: ASTRGAPPETQY

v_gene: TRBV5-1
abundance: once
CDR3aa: ASGLAGSSYNEQF